This TCR beta chain was retrieved from a study of blood T cells in healthy people across ages. Study at large: For every two T cells, template switching captured about one barcoded beta molecule.

As concerns this clonotype: Its matching antigen is unknown.

The ends were cut back, 4 bases at V and 1 base at J, with 13 bases in the middle. The CDR3 is made up of 16 amino acids. For the second PCR, which ran for roughly 6 to 12 cycles, a sample-barcoded 5' primer and a J-beta primer mix were used. Tags on each cDNA molecule came from a template-switch adaptor with 12 random nucleotides. MiXCR, run by TCRdb on the 5' RACE reads, gives a single entry per CDR3 protein. The sample lists 550,000 to 800,000 distinct CDR3 sequences, around 20% occurring once. Regarding the study as a whole: Diversity of TCR beta per million T cells declined in a roughly linear way with age.

Total RNA, at least 5.5 micrograms per sample, was extracted from PBMCs. The sequenced sample consisted of blood. The chain couples TRBV12-3 or TRBV12-4 to TRBJ2-2, with D maybe TRBD1 (6 bases). This TCR was sampled from a man between 65 and 79 years old in good health. The CDR3 is CASSSKGTLNTGELFF. The CDR3 coding sequence is TGTGCCAGCAGTTCGAAAGGGACACTGAACACCGGGGAGCTGTTTTTT.